The clone carrying this T cell receptor (beta chain) was seen repeatedly, ten times or more. What it binds is unknown. The V gene's germline CDR1 is SGHRS and CDR2 YFSETQ. With 4 bases removed from V and 0 bases from J, the gap between germline ends came to 17 bases. The CDR3 runs 17 residues. This specimen comes from a study of blood T cells in healthy people across ages. Regarding the study as a whole: It was held that the diversity estimates obtained from one million T cells were underestimates. The unknown donor CMV status may have confounded expanded clonotype changes. Long-lived donors exceeded aged donors in naive CD4+ cells and diversity.

Next came a second PCR, run for roughly 6 to 11 cycles, which used a sample-barcoded 5' primer along with a J-beta primer mix. From the 5' RACE reads, TCRdb called clonotypes with MiXCR, one entry per CDR3 protein. Here the sample spans around 670,000 distinct CDR3 sequences, roughly 31% being singletons. The sample consisted of blood. The chain is built from TRBV5-1 and TRBJ2-1; D is possibly TRBD2 (5 bases). This receptor was obtained from a woman of 80 years or more in good health. The DNA of the CDR3 is TGCGCCAGCAGCCTCCGGGAACCGACGAGCTCCTACAATGAGCAGTTCTTC. This codes for CASSLREPTSSYNEQFF.